A selection of T cell receptor beta chains follows, all from one sample in a study of blood T cell dynamics during melanoma immunotherapy. Assay used: immunoSEQ multiplex PCR; TCRdb lists only in-frame clones, some missing. The sample includes approximately 4,500 clones, roughly 79% seen only once; the top ten take approximately 50%. Sequencing used blood, obtained from a patient treated with checkpoint blockade. These TCRs come from a human donor with melanoma. Both conserved end residues are part of each CDR3. The order of the fields is V gene, clone size, J gene, D gene, CDR3 DNA, CDR3 protein. A D gene is named only where the DNA matches it firmly. The size field is filled for only some rows; it gives once, few, many or a size class.

>TRBV6-4|.|TRBJ2-2|.
TGTGCCAGCAGTGACTCGGACACCGGGGAGCTGTTTTTT
CASSDSDTGELFF
>TRBV7-9|.|TRBJ2-3|TRBD2
TGTGCCAGCAGCCCCGGGACTAGCGGGGCAGATACGCAGTATTTT
CASSPGTSGADTQYF
>TRBV21-1|.|TRBJ2-2|.
TGTGCCAGCAGCAAAACCGAGGGACTAGCGGGGGGGCCGTACACCGGGGAGCTGTTTTTT
CASSKTEGLAGGPYTGELFF
>TRBV4-3|.|TRBJ1-1|.
TGCGCCAGCAGCCAAGATCCCCGGAACACTGAAGCTTTCTTT
CASSQDPRNTEAFF
>TRBV6-1|.|TRBJ2-7|TRBD1
TGTGCCGAGGGACAGGGGACCTACGAGCAGTACTTC
CAEGQGTYEQYF
>TRBV6-5|.|TRBJ1-2|.
TGTGCCAGCAGTTACGGGACACTTAACTATGGCTACACCTTC
CASSYGTLNYGYTF
>TRBV30|.|TRBJ1-2|.
TGTGCCTGCCGACAGGATTACTATGGCTACACCTTC
CACRQDYYGYTF
>TRBV5-4|.|TRBJ1-2|.
TGTGCCAGCAGCTCGGAAACAGGGTCCTCTGGCTACACCTTC
CASSSETGSSGYTF
>TRBV7-3|.|TRBJ2-3|.
TGTGCCAGCAGCCCCGACTTAGCAGGGAGGCCAGATACGCAGTATTTT
CASSPDLAGRPDTQYF
>TRBV11-3|.|TRBJ2-1|TRBD2
TGTGCCAGCAGCCTAGCGGGGGGGATGTACAATGAGCAGTTCTTC
CASSLAGGMYNEQFF
>TRBV7-7|.|TRBJ2-3|TRBD2
TGTGCCAGCAGCAGGGGACTAGCGGGGAGACCTAGCACAGATACGCAGTATTTT
CASSRGLAGRPSTDTQYF
>TRBV5-5|.|TRBJ1-1|.
TGTGCCAGCAGCTTCGCCGGGGCCGGCACTGAAGCTTTCTTT
CASSFAGAGTEAFF
>TRBV5-5|.|TRBJ1-1|.
TGTGCCAGCAGCGCGACCTCTTACACTGAAGCTTTCTTT
CASSATSYTEAFF
>TRBV4-1|.|TRBJ2-5|.
TGCGCCAGCAGCCTGACAGAGACTCAAGAGACCCAGTACTTC
CASSLTETQETQYF
>TRBV5-5|.|TRBJ2-2|TRBD1
TGTGCCAGCAGCTCCAAACAGGGGGACCAGGCCGGGGAGCTGTTTTTT
CASSSKQGDQAGELFF
>TRBV10-1|.|TRBJ2-3|TRBD1
TGCGCCAACAGGGGGCCTGGGGATACGCAGTATTTT
CANRGPGDTQYF
>TRBV11-1|.|TRBJ2-5|.
TGTGCCAGCAGCTCTTGGGGATTCCAAGAGACCCAGTACTTC
CASSSWGFQETQYF
>TRBV6-6|.|TRBJ1-4|.
TGTGCCAGCAGTTATCGGGGGGGAGGTGAAAAACTGTTTTTT
CASSYRGGGEKLFF
>TRBV5-1|.|TRBJ2-5|TRBD2
TGCGCCAGCAGCTTGGGGACTAGCGGGGGTCAAGAGACCCAGTACTTC
CASSLGTSGGQETQYF
>TRBV2|.|TRBJ2-3|.
TGTGCCAGCATTATTGCGGGGGCTAGCACAGATACGCAGTATTTT
CASIIAGASTDTQYF
>TRBV7-8|.|TRBJ2-5|.
TGTGCCAGCAGCCTTGCAGGGTCCCCCAAAGAGACCCAGTACTTC
CASSLAGSPKETQYF
>TRBV6-6|.|TRBJ1-6|.
TGTGCCAGCAGACCCACAGGGCTTAATTCACCCCTCCACTTT
CASRPTGLNSPLHF
>TRBV7-3|once|TRBJ2-2|TRBD1
TGTGCCAGCAGCTTGACAGGGGCCACCGGGGAGCTGTTTTTT
CASSLTGATGELFF
>TRBV19|.|TRBJ1-5|.
TGTGCCAGTAGTGGCCCCGAGGGGGTGCCCCAGCATTTT
CASSGPEGVPQHF
>TRBV4-1|.|TRBJ2-7|.
TGCGCCAGCAGCCAAGAGGGGGGAACCTACGAGCAGTACTTC
CASSQEGGTYEQYF
>TRBV5-1|.|TRBJ2-7|TRBD1
TGCGCCAGCAGCCTGGTAGTCGGACAGGGGTATGGTGAGCAGTACTTC
CASSLVVGQGYGEQYF
>TRBV7-2|once|TRBJ2-5|TRBD2
TGTGCCAGCAGCTGGGTAATAGCGGGGGCTACGTACCAAGAGACCCAGTACTTC
CASSWVIAGATYQETQYF
>TRBV19|.|TRBJ2-7|.
TGTGCCAGTAGTATTGGGCAGAGCGAGCAGTACTTC
CASSIGQSEQYF
>TRBV4-1|.|TRBJ2-3|TRBD1
TGCGCCAGCAGCCAGCTAGGGGGCGGTAGCCCTGGCACAGATACGCAGTATTTT
CASSQLGGGSPGTDTQYF
>TRBV5-6|.|TRBJ1-5|TRBD1
TGTGCCAGCAGCTTGGATGGGGGACAGGGAAGCAATCAGCCCCAGCATTTT
CASSLDGGQGSNQPQHF
>TRBV14|once|TRBJ2-7|.
TGTGCCAGCAGCGACCACTACGAGCAGTACTTC
CASSDHYEQYF
>TRBV10-3|.|TRBJ2-7|TRBD1
TGTGCCATCAGGCCAGGGGGCTACGAGCAGTACTTC
CAIRPGGYEQYF
>TRBV6-4|.|TRBJ1-1|.
TGTGCCAGCAGTGCTGCCCCGGGGAACACTGAAGCTTTCTTT
CASSAAPGNTEAFF
>TRBV9|.|TRBJ2-2|.
TGTGCCAGCAGCGTAGGGGGGGTGCTAACCGGGGAGCTGTTTTTT
CASSVGGVLTGELFF
>TRBV27|few|TRBJ1-6|.
TGTGCCAGCACCCTCACGCCTGGATATAATTCACCCCTCCACTTT
CASTLTPGYNSPLHF
>TRBV7-9|.|TRBJ2-7|.
TGTGCCAGCAGCTTATCTCCCTACGAGCAGTACTTC
CASSLSPYEQYF
>TRBV4-3|.|TRBJ1-2|.
TGCGCCAGCAGCCAAGAACGGGACGCTAACTATGGCTACACCTTC
CASSQERDANYGYTF
>TRBV7-6|.|TRBJ2-7|TRBD1
TGTGCCAGCAGCCCGGACAGGAATTCCTACGAGCAGTACTTC
CASSPDRNSYEQYF
>TRBV2|.|TRBJ1-2|.
TGTGCCAGCAGTGAAGCGAGCGGGGGCAGCTATGGCTACACCTTC
CASSEASGGSYGYTF
>TRBV7-3|.|TRBJ1-4|TRBD1
TGTGCCAGCAGCCAGGGGGGAACAACTAATGAAAAACTGTTTTTT
CASSQGGTTNEKLFF
>TRBV6-5|.|TRBJ2-7|.
TGTGCCAGCAGTTACGGTGGCGGGGGCGACGAGCAGTACTTC
CASSYGGGGDEQYF
>TRBV29-1|.|TRBJ1-2|TRBD1
TGCAGCGTTGTTAGCCAGGGGGCGGAAGGCTACACCTTC
CSVVSQGAEGYTF
>TRBV5-4|.|TRBJ2-1|.
TGTGCCAGCAGTGAAAGGGGCTTGGTGGCCCAAAGCTCCTACAATGAGCAGTTCTTC
CASSERGLVAQSSYNEQFF
>TRBV6-5|.|TRBJ1-2|.
TGTGCCAGCAGTTACGGTGGCAGCAACTATGGCTACACCTTC
CASSYGGSNYGYTF
>TRBV11-1|.|TRBJ2-5|.
TGTGCCAGCAGCTTAGTAGTGGAGGGTGAGACCCAGTACTTC
CASSLVVEGETQYF
>TRBV11-3|.|TRBJ1-1|.
TGTGCCAGCAGCCCTGGGGCGGTCACTGAAGCTTTCTTT
CASSPGAVTEAFF
>TRBV9|.|TRBJ2-1|.
TGTGCCAGCAGCGAGCTGGGACTTCCGACAGAACAGTTCTTC
CASSELGLPTEQFF
>TRBV7-9|once|TRBJ2-7|.
TGTGCCAGCAGCTTGGAATTGATCCTATCCGAGCAGTACTTC
CASSLELILSEQYF
>TRBV30|.|TRBJ2-7|TRBD2
TGTGCCTGGAGCACCGGGACTAGCGGCTTGTTACAGTACTTC
CAWSTGTSGLLQYF
>TRBV7-8|few|TRBJ1-6|.
TGTGCCAGCAGCTTATTGGTACCTGGGAATTCACCCCTCCACTTT
CASSLLVPGNSPLHF
>TRBV5-3|.|TRBJ2-5|TRBD1
TGTGCCAGAAGCTTGGATCAGGACAGGGGGAAAGAGACCCAGTACTTC
CARSLDQDRGKETQYF
>TRBV13|.|TRBJ1-3|.
TGTGCCAGCAGCTTAGGGAGTATGGGCACAAGCCCTGGAAACACCATATATTTT
CASSLGSMGTSPGNTIYF
>TRBV5-4|.|TRBJ2-3|.
TGTGCCAGCAGCTTGCTAGGAGAAGATACGCAGTATTTT
CASSLLGEDTQYF
>TRBV2|.|TRBJ1-3|.
TGTGCCAGCAGTGAATCGGCTTCCTCTGGAAACACCATATATTTT
CASSESASSGNTIYF
>TRBV6-1|.|TRBJ1-4|.
TGTGCCAGCAGTGAAGCGCCGGGGCCAACTAATGAAAAACTGTTTTTT
CASSEAPGPTNEKLFF
>TRBV7-2|.|TRBJ2-3|TRBD2
TGTGCCAGCAGCTCCGGCACTAGCGGGGGGGCCGTAGATACGCAGTATTTT
CASSSGTSGGAVDTQYF
>TRBV11-3|.|TRBJ2-1|.
TGTGCCAGCAGCTTCCGGGGCACCCCAATTTACAATGAGCAGTTCTTC
CASSFRGTPIYNEQFF